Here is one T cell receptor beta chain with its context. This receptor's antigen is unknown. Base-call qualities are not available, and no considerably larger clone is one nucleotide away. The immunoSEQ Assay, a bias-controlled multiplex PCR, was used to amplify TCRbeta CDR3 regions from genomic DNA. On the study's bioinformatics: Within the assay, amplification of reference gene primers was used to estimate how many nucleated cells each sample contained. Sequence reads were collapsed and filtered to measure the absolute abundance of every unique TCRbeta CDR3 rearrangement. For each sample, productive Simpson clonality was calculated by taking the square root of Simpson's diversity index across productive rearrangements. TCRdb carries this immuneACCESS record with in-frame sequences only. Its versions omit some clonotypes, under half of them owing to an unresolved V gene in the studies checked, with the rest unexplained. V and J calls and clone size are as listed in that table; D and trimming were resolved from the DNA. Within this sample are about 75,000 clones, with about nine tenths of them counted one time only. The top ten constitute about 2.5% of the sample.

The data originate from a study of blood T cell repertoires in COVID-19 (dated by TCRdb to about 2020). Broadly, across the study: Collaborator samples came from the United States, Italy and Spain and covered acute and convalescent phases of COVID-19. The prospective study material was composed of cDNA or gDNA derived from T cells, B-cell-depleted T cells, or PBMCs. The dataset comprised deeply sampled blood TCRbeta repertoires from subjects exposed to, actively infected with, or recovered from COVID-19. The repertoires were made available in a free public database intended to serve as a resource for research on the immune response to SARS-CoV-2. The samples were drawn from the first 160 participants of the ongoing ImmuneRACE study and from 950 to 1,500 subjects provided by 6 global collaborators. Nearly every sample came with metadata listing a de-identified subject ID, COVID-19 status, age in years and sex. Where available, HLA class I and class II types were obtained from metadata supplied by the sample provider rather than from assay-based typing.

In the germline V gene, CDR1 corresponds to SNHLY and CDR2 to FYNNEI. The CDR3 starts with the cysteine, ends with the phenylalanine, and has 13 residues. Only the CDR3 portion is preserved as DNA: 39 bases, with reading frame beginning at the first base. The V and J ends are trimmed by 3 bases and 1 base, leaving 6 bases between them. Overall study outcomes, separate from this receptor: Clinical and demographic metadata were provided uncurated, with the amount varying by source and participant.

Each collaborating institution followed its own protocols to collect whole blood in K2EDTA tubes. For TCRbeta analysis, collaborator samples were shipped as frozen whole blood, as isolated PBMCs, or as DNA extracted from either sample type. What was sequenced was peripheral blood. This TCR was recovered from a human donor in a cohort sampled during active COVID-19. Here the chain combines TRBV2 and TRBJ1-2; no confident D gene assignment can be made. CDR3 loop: CASSDGSNYGYTF. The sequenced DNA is TGTGCCAGCAGTGATGGCAGTAACTATGGCTACACCTTC.